This TCR beta chain was sequenced for a study of T cell repertoires in cytomegalovirus infection. Study-level background: Researchers turned to recently identified HLA-C-restricted CMV epitopes as well as well-studied HLA-B-restricted ones. It was the public TCR beta signatures that indicated both CMV infection and matching HLA type. The study's findings and limits: People with CMV and the relevant HLA were identified by cumulative public TCR beta family frequency.

Germline CDR1 LGHNA, CDR2 YSLEER. Trimming left V 1 base short and J 2 bases short, with 15 bases between. CDR3 length equals 16 residues. In TCRdb, the reads were re-called with MiXCR into one record per CDR3 protein. The table lists about 570,000 distinct CDR3 sequences, around two fifths of them singletons. Note on this clonotype: Its antigen is as yet unknown.

The chain carries TRBV4-3 and TRBJ2-7; D remains unclear. The material sequenced was cultured PBMCs, taken from culture after CMV antigen stimulation. The clonotype was recovered from a human donor in good health (CMV status not recorded). Some clones in this sample may be carry-over from other donors' samples. The CDR3 spells CASSQAVPGPTYEQYF. The CDR3 DNA follows: TGCGCCAGCAGCCAAGCGGTTCCGGGCCCCACCTACGAGCAGTACTTC.